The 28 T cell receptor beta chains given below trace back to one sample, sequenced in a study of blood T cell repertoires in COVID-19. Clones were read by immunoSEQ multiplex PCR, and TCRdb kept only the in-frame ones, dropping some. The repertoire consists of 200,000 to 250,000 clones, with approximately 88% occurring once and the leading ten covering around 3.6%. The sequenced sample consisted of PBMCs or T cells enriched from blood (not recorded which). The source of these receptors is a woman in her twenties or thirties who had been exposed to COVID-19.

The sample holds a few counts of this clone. CDR3 in DNA: TGTGCCTGGAGTGTAGGGGTGGGGAACACTGAAGCTTTCTTT. It specifies CAWSVGVGNTEAFF. The gene calls are TRBV30 and TRBJ1-1; possibly TRBD1 for D (5 bases). There are 14 residues in the CDR3. Germline CDR1 reads GTSNPN; CDR2 reads SVGIG (reference sequence). V lost 0 bases, J lost 1 base, and 9 bases lay in between.

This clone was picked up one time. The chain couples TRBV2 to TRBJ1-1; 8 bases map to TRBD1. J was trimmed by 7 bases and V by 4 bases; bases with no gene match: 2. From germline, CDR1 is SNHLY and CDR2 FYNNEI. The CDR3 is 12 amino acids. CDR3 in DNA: TGTGCCAGCAGTGGGGACAGGTTTGAAGCTTTCTTT. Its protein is CASSGDRFEAFF.

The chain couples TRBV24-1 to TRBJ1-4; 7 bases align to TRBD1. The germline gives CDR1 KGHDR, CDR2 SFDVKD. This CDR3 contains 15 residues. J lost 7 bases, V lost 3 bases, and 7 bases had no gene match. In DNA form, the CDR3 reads TGTGCCACCAGTGATGCGAGGACAGGCAGTGAAAAACTGTTTTTT. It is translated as CATSDARTGSEKLFF.

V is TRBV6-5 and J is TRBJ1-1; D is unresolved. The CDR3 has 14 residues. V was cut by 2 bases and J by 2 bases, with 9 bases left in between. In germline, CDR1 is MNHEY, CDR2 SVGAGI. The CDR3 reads CASSYTAGNTEAFF. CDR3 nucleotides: TGTGCCAGCAGTTACACGGCAGGTAACACTGAAGCTTTCTTT.

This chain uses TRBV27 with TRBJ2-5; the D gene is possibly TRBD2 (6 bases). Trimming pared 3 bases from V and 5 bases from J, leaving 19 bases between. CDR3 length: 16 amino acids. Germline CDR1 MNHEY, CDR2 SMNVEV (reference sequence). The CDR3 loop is CASSLGGSWGRETQYF. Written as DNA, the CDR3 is TGTGCCAGCAGTTTGGGGGGTAGTTGGGGACGTGAGACCCAGTACTTC.

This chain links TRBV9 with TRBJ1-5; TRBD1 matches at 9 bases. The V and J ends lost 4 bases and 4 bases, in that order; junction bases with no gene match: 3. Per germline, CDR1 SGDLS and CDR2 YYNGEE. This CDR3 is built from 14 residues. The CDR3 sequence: CASSLGQGNQPQHF. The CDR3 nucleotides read TGTGCCAGCAGCTTAGGACAGGGGAATCAGCCCCAGCATTTT.

The CDR3 is CASRRTGSETQYF. The CDR3 region has the DNA TGTGCCAGCAGGAGAACAGGGTCGGAGACCCAGTACTTC. The V and J genes are TRBV5-8 and TRBJ2-5, with TRBD1 as a possible D gene (6 bases). Germline CDR1 reads SGHTS; CDR2 reads YDEGEE. The CDR3 has 13 amino acids. The germline V and J ends were trimmed by 5 bases and 5 bases, with 13 bases remaining between them.

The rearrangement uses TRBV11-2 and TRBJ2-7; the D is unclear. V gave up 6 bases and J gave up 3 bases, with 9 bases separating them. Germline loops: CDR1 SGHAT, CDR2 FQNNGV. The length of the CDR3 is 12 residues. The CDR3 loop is CASSPPYYEQYF. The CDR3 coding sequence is TGTGCCAGCAGTCCACCCTACTACGAGCAGTACTTC.

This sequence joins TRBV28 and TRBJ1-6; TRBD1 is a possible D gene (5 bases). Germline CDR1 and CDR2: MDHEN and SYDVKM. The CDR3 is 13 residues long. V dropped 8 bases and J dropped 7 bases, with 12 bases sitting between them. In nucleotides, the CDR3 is TGTGCCAGCTGGGGACTGACAAATTCACCCCTCCACTTT. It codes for CASWGLTNSPLHF.

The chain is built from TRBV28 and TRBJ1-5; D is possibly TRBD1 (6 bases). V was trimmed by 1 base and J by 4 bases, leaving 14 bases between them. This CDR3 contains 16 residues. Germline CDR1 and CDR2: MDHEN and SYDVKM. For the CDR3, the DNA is TGTGCCAGCAGTTTATCTATCGGGACAAATAATCAGCCCCAGCATTTT. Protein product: CASSLSIGTNNQPQHF.

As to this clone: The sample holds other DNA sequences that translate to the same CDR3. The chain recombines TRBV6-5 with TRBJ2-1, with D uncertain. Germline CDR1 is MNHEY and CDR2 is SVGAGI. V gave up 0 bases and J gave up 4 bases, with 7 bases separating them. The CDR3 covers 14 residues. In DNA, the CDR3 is TGTGCCAGCAGTTACTCCTCAGGATACAATGAGCAGTTCTTC. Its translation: CASSYSSGYNEQFF.

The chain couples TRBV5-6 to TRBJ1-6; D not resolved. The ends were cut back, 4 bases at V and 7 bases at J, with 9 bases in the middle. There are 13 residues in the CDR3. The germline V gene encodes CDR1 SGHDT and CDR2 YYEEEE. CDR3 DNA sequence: TGTGCCAGCAGCACAGCTCCCAATTCACCCCTCCACTTT. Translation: CASSTAPNSPLHF. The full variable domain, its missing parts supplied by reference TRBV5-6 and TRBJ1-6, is DAGVTQSPTHLIKTRGQQVTLRCSPKSGHDTVSWYQQALGQGPQFIFQYYEEEERQRGNFPDRFSGHQFPNYSSELNVNALLLGDSALYLCASSTAPNSPLHFGNGTRLTVT.

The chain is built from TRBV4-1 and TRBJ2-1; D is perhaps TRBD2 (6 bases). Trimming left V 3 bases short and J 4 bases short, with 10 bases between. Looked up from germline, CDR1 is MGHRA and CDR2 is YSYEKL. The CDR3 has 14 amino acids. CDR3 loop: CASSQGLGYNEQFF. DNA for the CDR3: TGCGCCAGCAGCCAGGGACTCGGGTACAATGAGCAGTTCTTC.

The CDR3 DNA follows: TGCGCCAGCAGCTTGGGGGCACCGATGGACCAAGAGACCCAGTACTTC. As protein: CASSLGAPMDQETQYF. This chain links TRBV5-1 with TRBJ2-5; D ambiguous. This CDR3 comprises 16 residues. Germline V gene data show CDR1 as SGHRS and CDR2 as YFSETQ. V was shortened by 0 bases and J by 0 bases, with 12 bases between the two germline ends. Drawing the rest from reference TRBV5-1 and TRBJ2-5, the complete variable domain is KAGVTQTPRYLIKTRGQQVTLSCSPISGHRSVSWYQQTPGQGLQFLFEYFSETQRNKGNFPGRFSGRQFSNSRSEMNVSTLELGDSALYLCASSLGAPMDQETQYFGPGTRLLVL.

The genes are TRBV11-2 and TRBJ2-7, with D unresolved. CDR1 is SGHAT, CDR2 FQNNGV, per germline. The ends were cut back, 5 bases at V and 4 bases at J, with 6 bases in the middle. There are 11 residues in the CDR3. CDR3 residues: CASSPRYEQYF. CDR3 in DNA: TGTGCCAGCAGCCCCAGGTACGAGCAGTACTTC. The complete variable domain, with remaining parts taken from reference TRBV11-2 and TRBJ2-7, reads EAGVAQSPRYKIIEKRQSVAFWCNPISGHATLYWYQQILGQGPKLLIQFQNNGVVDDSQLPKDRFSAERLKGVDSTLKIQPAKLEDSAVYLCASSPRYEQYFGPGTRLTVT.

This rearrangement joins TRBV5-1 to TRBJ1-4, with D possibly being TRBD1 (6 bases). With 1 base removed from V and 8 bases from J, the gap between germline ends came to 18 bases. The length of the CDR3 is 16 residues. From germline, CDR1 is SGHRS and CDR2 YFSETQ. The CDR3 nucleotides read TGCGCCAGCAGCTTGTATAGCAGGGGTGCGTGGGAAAAACTGTTTTTT. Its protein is CASSLYSRGAWEKLFF.

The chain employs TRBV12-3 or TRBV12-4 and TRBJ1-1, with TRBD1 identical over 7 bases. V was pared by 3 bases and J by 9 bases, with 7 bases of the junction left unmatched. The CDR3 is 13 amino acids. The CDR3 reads CASSLFRDRKAFF. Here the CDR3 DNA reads TGTGCCAGCAGTTTGTTTCGGGACAGAAAAGCTTTCTTT.

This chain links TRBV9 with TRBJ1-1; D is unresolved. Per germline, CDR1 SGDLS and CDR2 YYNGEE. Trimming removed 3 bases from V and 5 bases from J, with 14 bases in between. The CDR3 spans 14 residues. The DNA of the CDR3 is TGTGCCAGCAGCGAAGGGAGCGGGTATACTGAAGCTTTCTTT. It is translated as CASSEGSGYTEAFF.

CDR3 protein: CASSPLDRPSGNTIYF. Written as DNA, the CDR3 is TGTGCCAGCAGTCCCCTCGACAGACCGTCTGGAAACACCATATATTTT. This chain joins TRBV28 and TRBJ1-3; TRBD1 is a possible D gene (5 bases). Looked up from germline, CDR1 is MDHEN and CDR2 is SYDVKM. Between the trimmed V and J ends, which lost 5 bases and 1 base, there was a span of 15 bases. The CDR3 length is 16 residues.

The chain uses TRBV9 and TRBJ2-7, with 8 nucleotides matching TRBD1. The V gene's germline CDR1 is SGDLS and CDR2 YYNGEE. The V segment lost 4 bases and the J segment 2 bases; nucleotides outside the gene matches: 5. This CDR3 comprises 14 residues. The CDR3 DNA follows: TGTGCCAGCAGCCCCGGGACAGGTGCCTACGAGCAGTACTTC. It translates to CASSPGTGAYEQYF.

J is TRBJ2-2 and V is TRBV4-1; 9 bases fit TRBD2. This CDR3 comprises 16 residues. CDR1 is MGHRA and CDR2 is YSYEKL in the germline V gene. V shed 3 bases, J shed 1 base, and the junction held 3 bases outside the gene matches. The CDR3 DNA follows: TGCGCCAGCAGCCACCGGACTAGCGTGAACACCGGGGAGCTGTTTTTT. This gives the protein CASSHRTSVNTGELFF.

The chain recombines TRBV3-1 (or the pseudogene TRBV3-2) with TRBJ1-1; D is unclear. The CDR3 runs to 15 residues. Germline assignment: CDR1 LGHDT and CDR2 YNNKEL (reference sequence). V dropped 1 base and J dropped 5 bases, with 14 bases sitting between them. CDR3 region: CASSQVEGLWTEAFF. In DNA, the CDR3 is TGTGCCAGCAGCCAAGTGGAGGGTCTCTGGACTGAAGCTTTCTTT.

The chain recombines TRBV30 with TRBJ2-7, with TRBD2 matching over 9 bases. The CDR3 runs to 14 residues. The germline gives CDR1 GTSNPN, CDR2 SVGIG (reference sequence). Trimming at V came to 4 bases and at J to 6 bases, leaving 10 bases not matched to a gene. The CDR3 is CAWKRGLAGTEQYF. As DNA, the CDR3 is TGTGCCTGGAAACGAGGGCTAGCGGGAACCGAGCAGTACTTC.

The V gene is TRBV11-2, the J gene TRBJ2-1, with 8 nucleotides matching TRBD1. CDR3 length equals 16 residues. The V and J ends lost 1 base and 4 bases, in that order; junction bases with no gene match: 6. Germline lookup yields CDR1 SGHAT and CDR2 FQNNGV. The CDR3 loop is CASSLVTGALYNEQFF. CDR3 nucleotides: TGTGCCAGCAGCTTAGTGACAGGGGCCCTATACAATGAGCAGTTCTTC.

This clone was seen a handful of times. DNA of the CDR3: TGTGCCAGCAGTTACTCCCGGCGGATCGGCAATGAGCAGTTCTTC. Translated, it gives CASSYSRRIGNEQFF. V and J are TRBV6-5 and TRBJ2-1, with D hard to call. V was shortened by 0 bases and J by 6 bases, with 12 bases between the two germline ends. Germline loops: CDR1 MNHEY, CDR2 SVGAGI. The CDR3 extends over 15 amino acids.

Written as DNA, the CDR3 is TGTGCCAGTAGTTTTGCTAGCGGGACCTACGAGCAGTACTTC. Translating gives CASSFASGTYEQYF. V is TRBV19 and J is TRBJ2-7, with 9 bases identical to TRBD2. This CDR3 comprises 14 residues. With V trimmed by 5 bases and J by 2 bases, 4 bases remained unmatched. Germline CDR1 reads LNHDA; CDR2 reads SQIVND (reference sequence).

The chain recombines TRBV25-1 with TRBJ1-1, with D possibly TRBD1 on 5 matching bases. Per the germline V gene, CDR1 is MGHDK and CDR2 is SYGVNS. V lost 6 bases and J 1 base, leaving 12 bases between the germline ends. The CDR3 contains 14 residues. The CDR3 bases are TGTGCCAGCAGCCCCGGACAAAAGAACACTGAAGCTTTCTTT. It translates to CASSPGQKNTEAFF.

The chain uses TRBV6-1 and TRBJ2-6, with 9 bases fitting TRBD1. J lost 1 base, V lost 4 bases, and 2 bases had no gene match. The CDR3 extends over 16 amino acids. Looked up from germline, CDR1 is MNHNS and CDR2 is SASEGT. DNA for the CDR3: TGTGCCAGCAGTGGGGACAGGGTTTCTGGGGCCAACGTCCTGACTTTC. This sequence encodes CASSGDRVSGANVLTF.